These 6 T cell receptor beta chains came from one sample sequenced in a study of T-cell memory formation after mild COVID-19. One entry per CDR3 protein results from TCRdb running MiXCR on the 5' RACE reads. Here the sample spans 200,000 to 250,000 distinct CDR3 sequences, 7.5% to 10% being singletons. Sequencing was done on a sample of PBMCs or a T cell subset sorted from them (not recorded which). These receptors came from a man aged 18 to 29 who had mild COVID-19 (a few samples of this study predate the infection). Cell type and time point are not known.

V and J are TRBV12-3 or TRBV12-4 and TRBJ2-7; D gene uncertain. V lost 1 base and J 3 bases, leaving 7 bases between the germline ends. The CDR3 sequence is 13 residues long. CDR3 loop: CASSLGPRYEQYF. DNA for the CDR3: TGTGCCAGCAGTTTAGGCCCCCGCTACGAGCAGTACTTC.

This clonotype was observed at least ten times. This chain joins TRBV5-4 and TRBJ1-2, with D unresolved. Germline loops: CDR1 SGHNT, CDR2 YYREEE (reference sequence). V lost 4 bases and J 4 bases, leaving 14 bases between the germline ends. The CDR3 runs 14 residues. CDR3: CASSPPGKSYGYTF. CDR3 DNA: TGTGCCAGCAGCCCCCCCGGCAAGAGCTATGGCTACACCTTC.

The genes are TRBV9 and TRBJ2-1, with TRBD2 matching over 10 bases. V lost 2 bases to trimming and J lost 4 bases; unmatched junction nucleotides: 15. The CDR3 covers 19 residues. CDR1 is SGDLS, CDR2 YYNGEE, per germline. This chain's CDR3 is CASSVLRDPSGGPYNEQFF. The CDR3 DNA reads as TGTGCCAGCAGCGTTCTCAGGGACCCTAGCGGGGGACCTTACAATGAGCAGTTCTTC.

This chain links TRBV5-6 with TRBJ2-2; D gene uncertain. The CDR3 sequence is 13 residues long. The germline V gene encodes CDR1 SGHDT and CDR2 YYEEEE. V was shortened by 0 bases and J by 6 bases, with 6 bases between the two germline ends. The CDR3 DNA follows: TGTGCCAGCAGCTTGGGCTTCCCCGGGGAGCTGTTTTTT. Translation: CASSLGFPGELFF. The complete variable domain, with remaining parts taken from reference TRBV5-6 and TRBJ2-2, reads DAGVTQSPTHLIKTRGQQVTLRCSPKSGHDTVSWYQQALGQGPQFIFQYYEEEERQRGNFPDRFSGHQFPNYSSELNVNALLLGDSALYLCASSLGFPGELFFGEGSRLTVL.

Here the CDR3 DNA reads TGTGCCAGCAGCCTTATGGGGGGGCTGAACACTGAAGCTTTCTTT. Translation: CASSLMGGLNTEAFF. The V and J genes are TRBV7-9 and TRBJ1-1, with a weak D call TRBD1 (6 bases). V was cut by 5 bases and J by 0 bases, with 13 bases left in between. Per germline, CDR1 SEHNR and CDR2 FQNEAQ (reference sequence). This CDR3 has 15 amino acids. The full variable domain, rest sourced from reference TRBV7-9 and TRBJ1-1, is DTGVSQNPRHKITKRGQNVTFRCDPISEHNRLYWYRQTLGQGPEFLTYFQNEAQLEKSRLLSDRFSAERPKGSFSTLEIQRTEQGDSAMYLCASSLMGGLNTEAFFGQGTRLTVV.

A few counts support this clonotype. The J gene is TRBJ2-2, the V gene TRBV30; perhaps TRBD1 as D (5 bases). CDR3 size: 13 residues. CDR1 is GTSNPN, CDR2 SVGIG, per germline (reference sequence). The V end was cut by 0 bases, the J end by 8 bases, with 10 bases between. The DNA for the CDR3 is TGTGCCTGGAGTGTAACAGGTGCTGGGGAGCTGTTTTTT. Translating gives CAWSVTGAGELFF.